This T cell receptor beta chain was documented in a study of blood T cells in healthy people across ages. The CDR3 spans 14 residues. Deletions cut 5 bases from V and 1 base from J, with 11 bases between. Per germline, CDR1 MNHNY and CDR2 SVGAGI (reference sequence). Together with a sample-barcoded 5' primer, a J-beta primer mix was included in a second PCR lasting about 7 to 11 cycles. Each CDR3 protein gets one entry after TCRdb re-called the 5' RACE reads with MiXCR. There are hundreds of thousands of distinct CDR3 sequences in the sample; around 31% occur only once, and 15% to 18% lies in the top ten. This clonotype occurred many times. The antigen is unknown. Findings and limits, study-wide: Diversity was estimated from one million T cells, and these estimates were considered underestimates.

The sequence derives from a woman of 80 years or more in good health. The chain couples TRBV6-6 to TRBJ1-2; D perhaps matches TRBD1 (5 bases). Sample: blood. The CDR3 region has the DNA TGTGCCAGCAGTCCCGACAGATTTAACTATGGCTACACCTTC. It encodes CASSPDRFNYGYTF.